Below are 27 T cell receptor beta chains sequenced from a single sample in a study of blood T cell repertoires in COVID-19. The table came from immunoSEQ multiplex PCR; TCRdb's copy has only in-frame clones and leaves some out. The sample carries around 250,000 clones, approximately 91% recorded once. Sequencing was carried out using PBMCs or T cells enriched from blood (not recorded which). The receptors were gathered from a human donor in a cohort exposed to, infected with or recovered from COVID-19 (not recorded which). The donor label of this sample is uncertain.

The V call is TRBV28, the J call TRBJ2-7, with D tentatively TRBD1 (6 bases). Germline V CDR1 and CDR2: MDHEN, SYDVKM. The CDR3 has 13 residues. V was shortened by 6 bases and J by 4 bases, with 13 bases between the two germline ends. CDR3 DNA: TGTGCCAGCAGCCCTCAGGGGCGATACGAGCAGTACTTC. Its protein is CASSPQGRYEQYF.

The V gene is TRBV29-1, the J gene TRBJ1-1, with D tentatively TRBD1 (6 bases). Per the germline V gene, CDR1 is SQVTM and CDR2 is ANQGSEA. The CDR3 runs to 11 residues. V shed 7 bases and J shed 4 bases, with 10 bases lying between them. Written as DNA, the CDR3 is TGCAGCGCAACAGGGAGCACTGAAGCTTTCTTT. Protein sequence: CSATGSTEAFF.

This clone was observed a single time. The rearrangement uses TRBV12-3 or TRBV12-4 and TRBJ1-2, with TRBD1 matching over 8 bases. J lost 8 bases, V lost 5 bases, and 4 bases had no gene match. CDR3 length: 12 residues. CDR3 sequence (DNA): TGTGCCAGCAGTGACAGGGGTTGGGGCTACACCTTC. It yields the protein CASSDRGWGYTF.

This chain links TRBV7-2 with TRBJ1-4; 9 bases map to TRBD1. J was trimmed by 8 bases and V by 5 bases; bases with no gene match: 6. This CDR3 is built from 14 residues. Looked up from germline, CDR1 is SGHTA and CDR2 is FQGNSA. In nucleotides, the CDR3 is TGTGCCAGCAGCGGACAGGGGAAGGAGGAAAAACTGTTTTTT. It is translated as CASSGQGKEEKLFF. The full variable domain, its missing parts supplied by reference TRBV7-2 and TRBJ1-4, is GAGVSQSPSNKVTEKGKDVELRCDPISGHTALYWYRQSLGQGLEFLIYFQGNSAPDKSGLPSDRFSAERTGGSVSTLTIQRTQQEDSAVYLCASSGQGKEEKLFFGSGTQLSVL.

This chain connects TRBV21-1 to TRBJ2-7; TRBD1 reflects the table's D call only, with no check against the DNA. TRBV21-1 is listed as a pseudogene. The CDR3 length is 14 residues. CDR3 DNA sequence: TGTGCCAGCAGCAGCCGGGACAGAGCCTACGAGCAGTACTTC. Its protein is CASSSRDRAYEQYF.

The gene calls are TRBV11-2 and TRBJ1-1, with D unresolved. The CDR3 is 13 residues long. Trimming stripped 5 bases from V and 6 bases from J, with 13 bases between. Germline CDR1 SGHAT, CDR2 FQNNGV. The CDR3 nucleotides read TGTGCCAGCAGCATCCTCGGGGTCCCTGAAGCTTTCTTT. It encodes CASSILGVPEAFF.

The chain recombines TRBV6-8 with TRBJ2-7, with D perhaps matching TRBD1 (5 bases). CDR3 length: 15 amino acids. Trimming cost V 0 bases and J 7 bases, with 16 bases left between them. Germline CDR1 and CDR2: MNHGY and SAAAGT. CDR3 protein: CASSYSWGPRREQYF. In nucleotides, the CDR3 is TGTGCCAGCAGTTACTCGTGGGGCCCCCGAAGAGAGCAGTACTTC.

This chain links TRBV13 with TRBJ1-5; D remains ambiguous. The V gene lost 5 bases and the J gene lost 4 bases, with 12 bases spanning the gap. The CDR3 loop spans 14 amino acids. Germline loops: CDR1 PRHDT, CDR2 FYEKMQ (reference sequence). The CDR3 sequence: CASSAQRQNQPQHF. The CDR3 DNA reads TGTGCCAGCAGCGCCCAAAGACAAAATCAGCCCCAGCATTTT.

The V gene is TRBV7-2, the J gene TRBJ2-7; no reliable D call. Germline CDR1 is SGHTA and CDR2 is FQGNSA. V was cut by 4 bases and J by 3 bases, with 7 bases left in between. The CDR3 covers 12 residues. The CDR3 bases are TGTGCCAGCAGCTCGCACTTCTACGAGCAGTACTTC. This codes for CASSSHFYEQYF.

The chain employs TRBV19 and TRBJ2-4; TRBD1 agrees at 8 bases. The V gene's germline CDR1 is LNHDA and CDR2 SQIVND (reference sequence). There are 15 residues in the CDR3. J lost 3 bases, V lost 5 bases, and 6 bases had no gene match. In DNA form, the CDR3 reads TGTGCCAGTAGTTTACAGGGGGTAGTCAAAAACATTCAGTACTTC. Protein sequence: CASSLQGVVKNIQYF.

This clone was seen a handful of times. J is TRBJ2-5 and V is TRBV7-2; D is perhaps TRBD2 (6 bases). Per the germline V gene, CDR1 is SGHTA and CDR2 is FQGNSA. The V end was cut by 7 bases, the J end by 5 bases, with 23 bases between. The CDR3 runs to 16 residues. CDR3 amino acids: CASTRLGRGFVETQYF. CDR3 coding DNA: TGTGCCAGCACCCGCTTAGGGCGGGGCTTTGTGGAGACCCAGTACTTC.

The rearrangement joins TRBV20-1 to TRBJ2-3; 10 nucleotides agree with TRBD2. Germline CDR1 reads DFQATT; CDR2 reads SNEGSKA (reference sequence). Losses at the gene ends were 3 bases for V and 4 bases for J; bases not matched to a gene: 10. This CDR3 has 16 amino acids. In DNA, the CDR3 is TGCAGTGCTAGTGCCTGGAGCGGGGGGGCCGCAGATACGCAGTATTTT. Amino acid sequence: CSASAWSGGAADTQYF.

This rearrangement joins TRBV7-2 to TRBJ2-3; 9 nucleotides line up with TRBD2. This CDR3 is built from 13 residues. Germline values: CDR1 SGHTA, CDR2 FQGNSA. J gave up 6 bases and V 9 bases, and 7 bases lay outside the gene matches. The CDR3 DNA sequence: TGTGCCAGTGCGGGGGGGCCAGCGGATACGCAGTATTTT. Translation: CASAGGPADTQYF.

CDR3 protein: CASSLDSTGTLEKLFF. CDR3 DNA: TGTGCCAGCAGCTTGGATTCGACAGGAACCCTTGAAAAACTGTTTTTT. The chain is built from TRBV5-4 and TRBJ1-4; D may be TRBD1 (6 bases). The length of the CDR3 is 16 residues. From germline, CDR1 is SGHNT and CDR2 YYREEE (reference sequence). The V and J ends lost 0 bases and 7 bases respectively, with 16 bases between them.

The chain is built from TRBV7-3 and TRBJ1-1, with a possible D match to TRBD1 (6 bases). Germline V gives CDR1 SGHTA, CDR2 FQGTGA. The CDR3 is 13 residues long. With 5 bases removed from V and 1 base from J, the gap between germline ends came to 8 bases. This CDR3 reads CASSTGQNTEAFF. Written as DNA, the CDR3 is TGTGCCAGCAGCACGGGACAGAACACTGAAGCTTTCTTT.

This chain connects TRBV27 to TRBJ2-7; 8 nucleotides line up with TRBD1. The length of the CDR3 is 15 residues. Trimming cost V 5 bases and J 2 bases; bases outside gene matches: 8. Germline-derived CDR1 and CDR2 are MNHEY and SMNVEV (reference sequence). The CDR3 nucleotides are TGTGCCAGCAGTGCCCGGGACAGGTCCCCCTACGAGCAGTACTTC. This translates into CASSARDRSPYEQYF.

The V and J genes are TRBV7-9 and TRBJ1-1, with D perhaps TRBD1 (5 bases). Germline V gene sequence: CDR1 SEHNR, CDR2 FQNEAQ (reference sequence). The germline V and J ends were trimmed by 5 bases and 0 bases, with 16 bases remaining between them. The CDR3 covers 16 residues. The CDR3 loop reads CASSPKRGLMNTEAFF. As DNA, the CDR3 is TGTGCCAGCAGCCCGAAACGGGGGTTGATGAACACTGAAGCTTTCTTT.

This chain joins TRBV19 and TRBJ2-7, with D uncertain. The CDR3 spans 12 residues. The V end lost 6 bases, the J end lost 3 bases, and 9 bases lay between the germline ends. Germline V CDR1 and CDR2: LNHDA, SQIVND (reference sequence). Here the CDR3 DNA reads TGTGCCAGTAGGAACAGCCGCTACGAGCAGTACTTC. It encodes CASRNSRYEQYF.

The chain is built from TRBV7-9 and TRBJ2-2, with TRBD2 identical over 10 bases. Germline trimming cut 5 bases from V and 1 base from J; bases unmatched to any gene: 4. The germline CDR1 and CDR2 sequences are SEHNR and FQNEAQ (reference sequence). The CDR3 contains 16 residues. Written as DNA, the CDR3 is TGTGCCAGCAGCCCGTTAGCGGGGGGGAACACCGGGGAGCTGTTTTTT. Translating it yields CASSPLAGGNTGELFF.

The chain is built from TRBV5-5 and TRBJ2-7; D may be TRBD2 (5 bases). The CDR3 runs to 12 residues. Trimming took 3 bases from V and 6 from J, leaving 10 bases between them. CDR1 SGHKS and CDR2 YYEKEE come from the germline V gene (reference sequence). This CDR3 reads CASSSGVGEQYF. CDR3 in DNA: TGTGCCAGCAGCTCCGGGGTGGGCGAGCAGTACTTC.

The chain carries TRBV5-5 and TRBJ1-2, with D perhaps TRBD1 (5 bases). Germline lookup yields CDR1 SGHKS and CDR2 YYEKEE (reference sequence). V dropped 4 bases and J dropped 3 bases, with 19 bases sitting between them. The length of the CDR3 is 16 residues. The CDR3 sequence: CASSPNRDREDYGYTF. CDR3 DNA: TGTGCCAGCAGCCCTAACCGGGACCGGGAGGACTATGGCTACACCTTC. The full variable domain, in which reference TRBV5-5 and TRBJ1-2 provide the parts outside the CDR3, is DAGVTQSPTHLIKTRGQQVTLRCSPISGHKSVSWYQQVLGQGPQFIFQYYEKEERGRGNFPDRFSARQFPNYSSELNVNALLLGDSALYLCASSPNRDREDYGYTFGSGTRLTVV.

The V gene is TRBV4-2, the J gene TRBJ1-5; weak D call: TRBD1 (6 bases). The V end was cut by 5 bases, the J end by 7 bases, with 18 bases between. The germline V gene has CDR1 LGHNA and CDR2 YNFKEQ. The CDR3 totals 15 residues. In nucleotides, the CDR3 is TGTGCCAGCAGCAGTGCGCGGGGGGCGCAACAGCCCCAGCATTTT. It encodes CASSSARGAQQPQHF.

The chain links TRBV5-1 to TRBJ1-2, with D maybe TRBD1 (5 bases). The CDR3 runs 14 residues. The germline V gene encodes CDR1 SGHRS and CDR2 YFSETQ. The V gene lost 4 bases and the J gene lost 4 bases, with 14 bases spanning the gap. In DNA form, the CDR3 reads TGCGCCAGCAGCCGCACACAGGACCTCTATGGCTACACCTTC. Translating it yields CASSRTQDLYGYTF.

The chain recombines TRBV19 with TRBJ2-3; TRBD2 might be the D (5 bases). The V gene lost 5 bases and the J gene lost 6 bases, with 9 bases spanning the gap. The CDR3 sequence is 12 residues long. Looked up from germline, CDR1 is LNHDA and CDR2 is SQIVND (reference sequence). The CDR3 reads CASSAGEDTQYF. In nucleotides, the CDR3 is TGTGCCAGTAGTGCCGGGGAGGATACGCAGTATTTT.

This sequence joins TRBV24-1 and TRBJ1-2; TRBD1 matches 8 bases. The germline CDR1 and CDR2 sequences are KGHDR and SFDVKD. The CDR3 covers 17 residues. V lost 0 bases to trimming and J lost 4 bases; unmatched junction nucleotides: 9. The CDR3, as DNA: TGTGCCACCAGTGATTTGAAGGGGACAGGAGAGAGCTATGGCTACACCTTC. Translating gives CATSDLKGTGESYGYTF.

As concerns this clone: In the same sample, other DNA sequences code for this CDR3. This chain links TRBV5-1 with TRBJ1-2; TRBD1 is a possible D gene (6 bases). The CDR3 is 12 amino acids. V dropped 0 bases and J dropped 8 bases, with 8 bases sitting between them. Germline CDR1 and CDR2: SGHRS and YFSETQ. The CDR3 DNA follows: TGCGCCAGCAGCTTGGACAGGGACGGCTACACCTTC. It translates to CASSLDRDGYTF.

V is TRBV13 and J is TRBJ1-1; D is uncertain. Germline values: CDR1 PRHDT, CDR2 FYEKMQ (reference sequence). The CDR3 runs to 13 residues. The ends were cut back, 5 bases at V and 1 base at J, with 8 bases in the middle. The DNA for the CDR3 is TGTGCCAGCAGCACCTCGCGGAACACTGAAGCTTTCTTT. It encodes CASSTSRNTEAFF.